The 32 T cell receptor beta chains in this list originate from one sample, sequenced in a study of OX40 agonist ivuxolimab in advanced cancers. Some clones are missing from TCRdb's copy, which holds only in-frame ones; the method was immunoSEQ multiplex PCR. The sample yields under 150,000 clones, just over 90% seen once. The sequences come from CD4+ or CD8+ T cells sorted from blood, collected in a trial of the OX40 agonist ivuxolimab. These receptors all come from an adult with an advanced solid tumor such as melanoma, head and neck, liver or kidney cancer.

The gene calls are TRBV28 and TRBJ2-7; weak D call: TRBD2 (5 bases). From germline, CDR1 is MDHEN and CDR2 SYDVKM. The CDR3 has 13 amino acids. The V gene lost 7 bases and the J gene lost 3 bases, with 13 bases spanning the gap. The DNA for the CDR3 is TGTGCCAGCACCCTGTCCGGGGACTACGAGCAGTACTTC. It codes for CASTLSGDYEQYF.

This clone was recorded a few times. This rearrangement joins TRBV10-3 to TRBJ2-2, with 11 bases matching TRBD1. V gave up 6 bases and J gave up 7 bases; unmatched junction bases: 16. CDR1 ENHRY and CDR2 SYGVKD come from the germline V gene. The CDR3 runs to 18 residues. The CDR3 DNA is TGTGCCATCAGGGGACAGGGGGGGAAGTTTAGCGGCCTCGGGGAGCTGTTTTTT. This codes for CAIRGQGGKFSGLGELFF.

The chain joins TRBV9 to TRBJ1-1; a possible D gene is TRBD1 (5 bases). V was trimmed by 0 bases and J by 5 bases, leaving 14 bases between them. CDR3 length equals 15 residues. Germline loops: CDR1 SGDLS, CDR2 YYNGEE. The CDR3 sequence: CASSVAGVSWTEAFF. CDR3 bases: TGTGCCAGCAGCGTAGCGGGGGTATCTTGGACTGAAGCTTTCTTT.

The chain uses TRBV15 and TRBJ1-1; D is unresolved. The germline V and J ends were trimmed by 0 bases and 3 bases, with 11 bases remaining between them. The CDR3 is 15 amino acids. The germline V gene has CDR1 LNHNV and CDR2 YYDKDF (reference sequence). The DNA for the CDR3 is TGTGCCACCAGCAGAGAGGGGATTTCGTACACTGAAGCTTTCTTT. This gives the protein CATSREGISYTEAFF.

V is TRBV18 and J is TRBJ2-2; D is unresolved. V shed 3 bases and J shed 4 bases, with 3 bases lying between them. Germline V lookup: CDR1 KGHSH, CDR2 LQKENI. The CDR3 is made up of 12 amino acids. CDR3 protein: CASSPTTGELFF. CDR3 bases: TGTGCCAGCTCACCGACCACCGGGGAGCTGTTTTTT. The full variable domain, rest sourced from reference TRBV18 and TRBJ2-2, is NAGVMQNPRHLVRRRGQEARLRCSPMKGHSHVYWYRQLPEEGLKFMVYLQKENIIDESGMPKERFSAEFPKEGPSILRIQQVVRGDSAAYFCASSPTTGELFFGEGSRLTVL.

A single count supports this clone. The rearrangement joins TRBV18 to TRBJ1-1, with D perhaps matching TRBD1 (6 bases). The V gene lost 3 bases and the J gene lost 5 bases, with 13 bases spanning the gap. Germline CDR1 is KGHSH and CDR2 is LQKENI. The CDR3 totals 14 residues. The CDR3, as DNA: TGTGCCAGCTCACCGACAGGACCAAGGACTGAAGCTTTCTTT. It encodes CASSPTGPRTEAFF. Full variable domain (missing parts from reference TRBV18 and TRBJ1-1): NAGVMQNPRHLVRRRGQEARLRCSPMKGHSHVYWYRQLPEEGLKFMVYLQKENIIDESGMPKERFSAEFPKEGPSILRIQQVVRGDSAAYFCASSPTGPRTEAFFGQGTRLTVV.

V and J are TRBV18 and TRBJ2-6; D possibly corresponds to TRBD2 (5 bases). The length of the CDR3 is 19 residues. Trimming removed 2 bases at V and 1 base at J, with 18 bases between. Looked up from germline, CDR1 is KGHSH and CDR2 is LQKENI. CDR3 region: CASSPELFRPGSGANVLTF. The DNA for the CDR3 is TGTGCCAGCTCACCAGAATTGTTCAGGCCGGGATCTGGGGCCAACGTCCTGACTTTC.

The chain links TRBV30 to TRBJ2-7; 10 bases fit TRBD1. The CDR3 covers 14 residues. The V segment lost 1 base and the J segment 9 bases; nucleotides outside the gene matches: 9. The germline V gene has CDR1 GTSNPN and CDR2 SVGIG (reference sequence). DNA of the CDR3: TGTGCCTGGAGTGAGGGACAGGGGTTGGATGTGCAGTACTTC. This encodes CAWSEGQGLDVQYF.

V gene TRBV30 combines with J gene TRBJ1-1; D is ambiguous. The CDR3 contains 15 residues. Per germline, CDR1 GTSNPN and CDR2 SVGIG (reference sequence). With 5 bases removed from V and 0 bases from J, the gap between germline ends came to 16 bases. The CDR3 loop is CAWCRGLFMNTEAFF. The CDR3 coding sequence is TGTGCCTGGTGCCGAGGCCTCTTTATGAACACTGAAGCTTTCTTT. Supplemented by reference TRBV30 and TRBJ1-1, the full variable domain reads SQTIHQWPATLVQPVGSPLSLECTVEGTSNPNLYWYRQAAGRGLQLLFYSVGIGQISSEVPQNLSASRPQDRQFILSSKKLLLSDSGFYLCAWCRGLFMNTEAFFGQGTRLTVV.

The chain has TRBV28 and TRBJ2-2; the D is unclear. Germline V gene lookup returns CDR1 MDHEN and CDR2 SYDVKM. The CDR3 is 13 residues long. The V end was cut by 7 bases, the J end by 1 base, with 7 bases between. The CDR3 loop is CASTLGNTGELFF. The CDR3 coding sequence is TGTGCCAGCACTCTAGGGAACACCGGGGAGCTGTTTTTT.

J is TRBJ2-1 and V is TRBV2; D gene unclear. CDR1 is SNHLY and CDR2 is FYNNEI in the germline V gene. V was pared by 7 bases and J by 8 bases, with 6 bases between. The CDR3 spans 10 residues. The CDR3 here is CASKGYEQFF. For the CDR3, the DNA is TGTGCCAGCAAAGGATATGAGCAGTTCTTC. The variable domain in full, with the rest retrieved from reference TRBV2 and TRBJ2-1, is EPEVTQTPSHQVTQMGQEVILRCVPISNHLYFYWYRQILGQKVEFLVSFYNNEISEKSEIFDDQFSVERPDGSNFTLKIRSTKLEDSAMYFCASKGYEQFFGPGTRLTVL.

This chain uses TRBV7-2 with TRBJ2-5; 15 bases match TRBD2. CDR1 and CDR2 from the germline V gene are SGHTA and FQGNSA. The junction had 0 bases not matched to a gene; V was cut back by 0 bases and J by 4 bases. CDR3 length equals 16 residues. The CDR3 bases are TGTGCCAGCAGCTTAGCGGGACTAGCGGGAGGAGAGACCCAGTACTTC. Translating it yields CASSLAGLAGGETQYF. The full variable domain, rest sourced from reference TRBV7-2 and TRBJ2-5, is GAGVSQSPSNKVTEKGKDVELRCDPISGHTALYWYRQSLGQGLEFLIYFQGNSAPDKSGLPSDRFSAERTGGSVSTLTIQRTQQEDSAVYLCASSLAGLAGGETQYFGPGTRLLVL.

The rearrangement uses TRBV19 and TRBJ1-5, with 7 bases aligning to TRBD1. Germline V gene sequence: CDR1 LNHDA, CDR2 SQIVND (reference sequence). V shed 5 bases and J 3 bases; nucleotides not matched to a gene: 7. This CDR3 contains 15 residues. The CDR3 reads CASSSRQGNNQPQHF. CDR3 sequence (DNA): TGTGCCAGTAGTTCCCGACAGGGAAACAATCAGCCCCAGCATTTT. Full variable domain (remainder filled in from reference TRBV19 and TRBJ1-5): DGGITQSPKYLFRKEGQNVTLSCEQNLNHDAMYWYRQDPGQGLRLIYYSQIVNDFQKGDIAEGYSVSREKKESFPLTVTSAQKNPTAFYLCASSSRQGNNQPQHFGDGTRLSIL.

The rearrangement uses TRBV19 and TRBJ2-1, with TRBD2 matching 11 bases. Germline CDR1 and CDR2: LNHDA and SQIVND (reference sequence). The CDR3 is made up of 15 amino acids. V was clipped by 10 bases and J by 4 bases; unmatched bases: 9. The CDR3 DNA is TGTGCCATCGCCCCGGGACTAGCGGAATACAATGAGCAGTTCTTC. It yields the protein CAIAPGLAEYNEQFF.

The J gene is TRBJ2-3, the V gene TRBV13, with D hard to call. Germline V gene sequence: CDR1 PRHDT, CDR2 FYEKMQ (reference sequence). The CDR3 length is 16 residues. The V end lost 0 bases, the J end lost 2 bases, and 12 bases lay between the germline ends. CDR3 nucleotides: TGTGCCAGCAGCTTAGGGGCAGGACGATCCACAGATACGCAGTATTTT. As protein: CASSLGAGRSTDTQYF. The full variable domain, its missing parts supplied by reference TRBV13 and TRBJ2-3, is AAGVIQSPRHLIKEKRETATLKCYPIPRHDTVYWYQQGPGQDPQFLISFYEKMQSDKGSIPDRFSAQQFSDYHSELNMSSLELGDSALYFCASSLGAGRSTDTQYFGPGTRLTVL.

This chain links TRBV5-1 with TRBJ1-5; D is unclear. V was cut by 0 bases and J by 1 base, with 8 bases left in between. Germline V CDR1 and CDR2: SGHRS, YFSETQ. This CDR3 has 15 residues. CDR3 region: CASSLGTASNQPQHF. The CDR3 DNA follows: TGCGCCAGCAGCTTGGGGACGGCGAGCAATCAGCCCCAGCATTTT.

The chain carries TRBV13 and TRBJ1-1; TRBD1 matches 7 bases. V was clipped by 4 bases and J by 1 base; unmatched bases: 0. Germline CDR1 PRHDT, CDR2 FYEKMQ (reference sequence). The CDR3 is made up of 13 amino acids. CDR3 bases: TGTGCCAGCAGCTGGACAGGGAACACTGAAGCTTTCTTT. Amino acids: CASSWTGNTEAFF.

This sequence joins TRBV7-3 and TRBJ2-1; tentatively, D is TRBD2 (5 bases). V was cut by 4 bases and J by 4 bases, with 8 bases left in between. The germline gives CDR1 SGHTA, CDR2 FQGTGA. The CDR3 loop spans 13 amino acids. CDR3 DNA sequence: TGTGCCAGCAGCTACGAGCGGTACAATGAGCAGTTCTTC. Translation: CASSYERYNEQFF.

This clone has only one observation. The chain is built from TRBV5-6 and TRBJ2-1, with D hard to call. V dropped 2 bases and J dropped 7 bases, with 7 bases sitting between them. CDR1 is SGHDT, CDR2 YYEEEE, per germline. The CDR3 consists of 12 residues. The DNA for the CDR3 is TGTGCCAGCAGCTTTCGGTCGAATGAGCAGTTCTTC. This gives the protein CASSFRSNEQFF.

CDR3 sequence (DNA): TGTGCCAGCACTACGGGACAGGCGAAGCGGGGCTACACCTTC. Protein: CASTTGQAKRGYTF. The V gene is TRBV6-5, the J gene TRBJ1-2; 8 bases are shared with TRBD1. V dropped 7 bases and J dropped 8; count of bases not matched to a gene: 12. CDR1 MNHEY and CDR2 SVGAGI come from the germline V gene. The CDR3 runs to 14 residues.

The V gene is TRBV18, the J gene TRBJ2-5, with D unresolved. The germline gives CDR1 KGHSH, CDR2 LQKENI. The CDR3 loop spans 14 amino acids. Trimming removed 1 base from V and 3 bases from J, with 9 bases in between. As DNA, the CDR3 is TGTGCCAGCTCACCACAATCCGCTGAAGAGACCCAGTACTTC. This translates into CASSPQSAEETQYF.

The chain uses TRBV9 and TRBJ2-3; 14 nucleotides align to TRBD2. Unmatched junction bases numbered 1, after V lost 3 bases and J lost 1 base. The CDR3 loop spans 16 amino acids. CDR1 and CDR2 (germline): SGDLS, YYNGEE. In DNA form, the CDR3 reads TGTGCCAGCAGCGCGGGACTAGCGGGGGGCACAGATACGCAGTATTTT. Amino acids: CASSAGLAGGTDTQYF.

V is TRBV27 and J is TRBJ2-5; 7 bases fit TRBD1. From germline, CDR1 is MNHEY and CDR2 SMNVEV (reference sequence). The CDR3 has 15 amino acids. Trimming took 0 bases from V and 2 from J; bases not matched to a gene: 3. CDR3 nucleotides: TGTGCCAGCAGTTTATCGGGACAGATACAAGAGACCCAGTACTTC. Translating it yields CASSLSGQIQETQYF.

The CDR3 sequence is CASSPNSWEQFF. CDR3 nucleotides: TGTGCCAGCTCACCAAACTCCTGGGAGCAGTTCTTC. The chain uses TRBV18 and TRBJ2-1; D gene uncertain. This CDR3 contains 12 residues. The germline V gene encodes CDR1 KGHSH and CDR2 LQKENI. Between the trimmed V and J ends, which lost 2 bases and 10 bases, there was a span of 9 bases.

The chain employs TRBV18 and TRBJ1-5; D uncertain. Germline V gene lookup returns CDR1 KGHSH and CDR2 LQKENI. Deletions cut 2 bases from V and 7 bases from J, with 12 bases between. This CDR3 has 14 amino acids. Written as DNA, the CDR3 is TGTGCCAGCTCACCAACGCCGGTGGGGCAGCCCCAGCATTTT. This encodes CASSPTPVGQPQHF.

V is TRBV12-5 and J is TRBJ1-1; 9 positions agree with TRBD1. V dropped 7 bases and J dropped 1; count of bases not matched to a gene: 4. Germline V gene lookup returns CDR1 LGHNT and CDR2 FRNRAP. CDR3 length: 14 amino acids. The CDR3 DNA reads as TGTGCTAGTGACTTACAGGGGGCGAACACTGAAGCTTTCTTT. This sequence encodes CASDLQGANTEAFF.

The chain employs TRBV5-1 and TRBJ2-2; TRBD2 matches at 9 bases. The CDR3 sequence is 15 residues long. Germline loops: CDR1 SGHRS, CDR2 YFSETQ. The V segment lost 4 bases and the J segment 6 bases; nucleotides outside the gene matches: 7. The CDR3 region is CASSLSLAGPGELFF. The DNA for the CDR3 is TGCGCCAGCAGCCTTAGTCTAGCGGGACCCGGGGAGCTGTTTTTT.

The chain uses TRBV19 and TRBJ1-4; D unresolved. The ends were cut back, 5 bases at V and 3 bases at J, with 13 bases in the middle. The length of the CDR3 is 15 residues. Germline V gene sequence: CDR1 LNHDA, CDR2 SQIVND (reference sequence). The DNA for the CDR3 is TGTGCCAGTAGTGACTTCCAGACGGCTAATGAAAAACTGTTTTTT. Protein: CASSDFQTANEKLFF. Combining the CDR3 with reference TRBV19 and TRBJ1-4 gives the whole variable domain DGGITQSPKYLFRKEGQNVTLSCEQNLNHDAMYWYRQDPGQGLRLIYYSQIVNDFQKGDIAEGYSVSREKKESFPLTVTSAQKNPTAFYLCASSDFQTANEKLFFGSGTQLSVL.

The rearrangement joins TRBV11-3 to TRBJ2-2; D call uncertain. CDR3 size: 14 residues. The germline V and J ends were trimmed by 1 base and 5 bases, with 8 bases remaining between them. Germline V lookup: CDR1 SGHNT, CDR2 YENEEA. The DNA of the CDR3 is TGTGCCAGCAGCTTAGTGGGCGGAACCGGGGAGCTGTTTTTT. It is translated as CASSLVGGTGELFF.

This clone has more than one count but fewer than ten. This chain connects TRBV23-1 to TRBJ1-6; D perhaps matches TRBD1 (5 bases). Being an ORF, TRBV23-1 has a function that is uncertain. The V gene lost 2 bases and the J gene lost 9 bases, with 14 bases spanning the gap. The CDR3 totals 15 residues. As DNA, the CDR3 is TGCGCCAGCAGTCAAGGGGGAAGGGTAAGTTCACCCCTCCACTTT. This encodes CASSQGGRVSSPLHF.

This chain links TRBV4-1 with TRBJ2-1; D not resolved. In germline, CDR1 is MGHRA, CDR2 YSYEKL. The V and J ends lost 4 bases and 9 bases respectively, with 13 bases between them. The CDR3 is 13 amino acids. Here the CDR3 DNA reads TGCGCCAGCAGCCGCTCGCTCGAGGTTGAGCAGTTCTTC. Protein product: CASSRSLEVEQFF.

Note on this clone: At one of its ends the junction is not consistent with the germline gene, which may arise from a read error. The genes are TRBV7-7 and TRBJ2-1; 8 nucleotides match TRBD2. In germline, CDR1 is SSHAT, CDR2 FNYEAQ (reference sequence). The CDR3 is 14 residues long. CDR3 DNA: TGTGCTAGCAGCCCCGGGACTAGCTACAATGAGCAGTTCTTC. It encodes CASSPGTSYNEQFF.